This TCR beta chain was identified in a study of blood T cells in healthy people across ages. At the level of the study: Capture via template switching afforded approximately one barcoded beta molecule per two T cells.

About this clonotype: Its antigen is unknown.

Study-wide findings and caveats: TCR beta diversity was tightly associated with the proportion of naive T cells.

V trimming: 0 bases; J trimming: 5 bases; junction bases outside the gene matches: 9. The germline V gene has CDR1 DFQATT and CDR2 SNEGSKA (reference sequence). CDR3 length: 16 amino acids. Next came a second PCR, run for about 7 to 12 cycles, which used a sample-barcoded 5' primer along with a J-beta primer mix. TCRdb used MiXCR to reprocess the 5' RACE reads, holding one entry per CDR3 protein. The data contain 890,000 or so distinct CDR3 sequences, approximately 67% of them singletons. What was sequenced was blood. The clonotype comes from a man aged 25 to 40 in good health. The genes are TRBV20-1 and TRBJ2-1, with 8 bases matching TRBD2. Written as DNA, the CDR3 is TGCAGTGCTAGAGATCCCGGCGGGGGGCGCAACAATGAGCAGTTCTTC. Encoded protein: CSARDPGGGRNNEQFF.